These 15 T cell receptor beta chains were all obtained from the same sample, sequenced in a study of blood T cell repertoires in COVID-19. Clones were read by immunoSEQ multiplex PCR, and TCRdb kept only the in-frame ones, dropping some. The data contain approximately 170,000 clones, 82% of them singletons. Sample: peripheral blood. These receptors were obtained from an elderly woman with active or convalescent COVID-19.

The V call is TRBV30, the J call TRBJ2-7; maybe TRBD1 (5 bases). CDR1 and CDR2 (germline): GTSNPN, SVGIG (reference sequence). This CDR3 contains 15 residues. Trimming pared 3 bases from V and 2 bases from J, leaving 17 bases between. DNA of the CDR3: TGTGCCTGGAGACTCCCCTGGGGCAAACCCTACGAGCAGTACTTC. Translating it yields CAWRLPWGKPYEQYF.

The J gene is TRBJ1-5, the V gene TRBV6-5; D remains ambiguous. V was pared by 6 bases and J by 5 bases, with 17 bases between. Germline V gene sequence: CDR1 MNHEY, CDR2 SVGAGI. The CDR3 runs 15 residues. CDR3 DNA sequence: TGTGCCAGCAGCCCGGACGGGGAGGTTTATCAGCCCCAGCATTTT. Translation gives CASSPDGEVYQPQHF.

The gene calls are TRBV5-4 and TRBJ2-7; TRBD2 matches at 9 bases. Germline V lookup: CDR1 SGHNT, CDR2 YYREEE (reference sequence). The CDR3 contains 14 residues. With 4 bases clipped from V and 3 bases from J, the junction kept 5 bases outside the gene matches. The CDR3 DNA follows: TGTGCCAGCAGCAAAGGGACTAGCCGCTACGAGCAGTACTTC. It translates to CASSKGTSRYEQYF.

CDR3 sequence reads: CASSEVQGNQPQHF. The CDR3 region has the DNA TGTGCCAGCAGTGAAGTACAGGGCAATCAGCCCCAGCATTTT. V gene TRBV6-1 combines with J gene TRBJ1-5, with D possibly being TRBD1 (5 bases). Germline values: CDR1 MNHNS, CDR2 SASEGT. The CDR3 length is 14 residues. Deletions cut 1 base from V and 2 bases from J, with 6 bases between.

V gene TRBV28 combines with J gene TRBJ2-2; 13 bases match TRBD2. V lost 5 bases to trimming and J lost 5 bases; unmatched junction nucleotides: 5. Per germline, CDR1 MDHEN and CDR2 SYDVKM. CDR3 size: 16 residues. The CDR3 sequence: CASSPPGLAGTGELFF. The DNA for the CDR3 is TGTGCCAGCAGTCCCCCGGGACTAGCGGGGACCGGGGAGCTGTTTTTT.

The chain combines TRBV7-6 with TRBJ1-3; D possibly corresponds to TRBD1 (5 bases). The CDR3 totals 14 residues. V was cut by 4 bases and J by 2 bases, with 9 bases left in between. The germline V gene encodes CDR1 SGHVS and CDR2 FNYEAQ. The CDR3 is CASSYQGAGNTIYF. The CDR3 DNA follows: TGTGCCAGCAGCTACCAGGGCGCTGGAAACACCATATATTTT.

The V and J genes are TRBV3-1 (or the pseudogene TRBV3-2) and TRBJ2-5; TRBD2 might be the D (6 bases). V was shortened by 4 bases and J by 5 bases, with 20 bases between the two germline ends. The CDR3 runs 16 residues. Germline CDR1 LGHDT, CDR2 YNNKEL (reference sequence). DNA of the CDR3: TGTGCCAGCAGCCTTACGGCCTGGGGGGTGGGGGAGACCCAGTACTTC. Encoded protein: CASSLTAWGVGETQYF.

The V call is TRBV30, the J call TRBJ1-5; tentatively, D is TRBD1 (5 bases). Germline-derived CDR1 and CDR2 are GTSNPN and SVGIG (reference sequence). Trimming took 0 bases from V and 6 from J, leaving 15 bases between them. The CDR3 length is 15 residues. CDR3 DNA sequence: TGTGCCTGGAGTGTAAGAGCTCGGGGGATTCAGCCCCAGCATTTT. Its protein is CAWSVRARGIQPQHF.

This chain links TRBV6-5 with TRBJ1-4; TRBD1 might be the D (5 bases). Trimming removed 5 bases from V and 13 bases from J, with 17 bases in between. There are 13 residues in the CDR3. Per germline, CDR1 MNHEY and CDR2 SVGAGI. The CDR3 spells CASSRSGRAGLFF. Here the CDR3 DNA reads TGTGCCAGCAGTCGTTCAGGGAGGGCCGGACTGTTTTTT.

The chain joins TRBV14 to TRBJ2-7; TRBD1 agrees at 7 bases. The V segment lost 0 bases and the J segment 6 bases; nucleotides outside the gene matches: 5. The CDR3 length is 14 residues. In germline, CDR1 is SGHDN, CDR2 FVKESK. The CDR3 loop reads CASSQDWAGGEQYF. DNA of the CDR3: TGTGCCAGCAGCCAAGATTGGGCAGGGGGCGAGCAGTACTTC.

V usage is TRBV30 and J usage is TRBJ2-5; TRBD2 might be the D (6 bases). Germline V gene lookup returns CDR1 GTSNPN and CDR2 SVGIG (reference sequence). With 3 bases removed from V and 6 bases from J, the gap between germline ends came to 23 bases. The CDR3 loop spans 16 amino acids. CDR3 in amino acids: CAWRGLAHTPRKTQYF. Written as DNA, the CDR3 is TGTGCCTGGAGGGGACTTGCACATACCCCTCGTAAGACCCAGTACTTC.

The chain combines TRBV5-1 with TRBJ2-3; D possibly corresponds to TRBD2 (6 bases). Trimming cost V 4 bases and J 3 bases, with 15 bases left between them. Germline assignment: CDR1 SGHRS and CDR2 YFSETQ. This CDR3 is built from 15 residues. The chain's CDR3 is CASSPSGWGTDTQYF. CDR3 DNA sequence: TGCGCCAGCAGCCCCAGCGGGTGGGGGACAGATACGCAGTATTTT.

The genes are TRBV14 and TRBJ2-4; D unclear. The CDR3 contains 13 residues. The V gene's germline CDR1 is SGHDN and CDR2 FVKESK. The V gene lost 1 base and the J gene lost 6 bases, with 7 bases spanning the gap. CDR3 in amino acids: CASSQARLNIQYF. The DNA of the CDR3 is TGTGCCAGCAGCCAAGCCCGTTTAAACATTCAGTACTTC.

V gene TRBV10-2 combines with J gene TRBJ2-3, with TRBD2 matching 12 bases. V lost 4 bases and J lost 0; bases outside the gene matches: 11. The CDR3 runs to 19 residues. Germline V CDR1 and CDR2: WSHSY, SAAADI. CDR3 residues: CASSVPLRLAGASTDTQYF. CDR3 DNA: TGCGCCAGCAGTGTTCCCCTCCGACTAGCGGGAGCGAGCACAGATACGCAGTATTTT.

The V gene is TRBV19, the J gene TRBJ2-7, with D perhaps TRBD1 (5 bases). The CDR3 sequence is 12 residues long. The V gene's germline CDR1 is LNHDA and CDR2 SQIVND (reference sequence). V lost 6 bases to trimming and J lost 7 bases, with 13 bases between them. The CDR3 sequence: CASRPTRGEQYF. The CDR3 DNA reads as TGTGCCAGTAGACCGACAAGGGGTGAGCAGTACTTC.